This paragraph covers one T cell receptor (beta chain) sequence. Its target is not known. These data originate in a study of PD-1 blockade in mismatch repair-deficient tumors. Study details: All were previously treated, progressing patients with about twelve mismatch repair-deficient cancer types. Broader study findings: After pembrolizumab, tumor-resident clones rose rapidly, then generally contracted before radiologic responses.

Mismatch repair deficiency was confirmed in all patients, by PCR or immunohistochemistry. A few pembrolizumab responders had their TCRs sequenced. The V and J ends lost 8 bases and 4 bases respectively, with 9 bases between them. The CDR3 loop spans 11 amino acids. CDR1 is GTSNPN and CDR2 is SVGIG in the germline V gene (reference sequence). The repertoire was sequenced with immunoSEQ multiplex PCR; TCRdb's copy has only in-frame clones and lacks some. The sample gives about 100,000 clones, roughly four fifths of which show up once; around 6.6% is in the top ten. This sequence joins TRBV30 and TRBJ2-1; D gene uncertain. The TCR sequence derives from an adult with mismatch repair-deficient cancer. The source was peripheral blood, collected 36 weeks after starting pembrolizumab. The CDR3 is CAGSSYNEQFF. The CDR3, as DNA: TGTGCCGGTAGCTCTTACAATGAGCAGTTCTTC.